A single T cell receptor beta chain is shown here with its context. The antigen remains unidentified. The data stem from a study of beta chain features in type 1 diabetes. Study-level results: Reduced insertions and increased deletions marked VDJ junctions in type 1 diabetes patients. In all four CD4+ subsets, TCRB CDR3 length was significantly, moderately reduced in type 1 diabetes.

V lost 6 bases and J 0 bases, leaving 10 bases between the germline ends. The CDR3 spans 13 residues. Germline values: CDR1 SQVTM, CDR2 ANQGSEA. The sequenced template was cDNA made from the entire isolated RNA. The table came from immunoSEQ multiplex PCR; TCRdb's copy has only in-frame clones and leaves some out. The table includes roughly 730,000 clones, 13% detected once. This TCR was recovered from a man aged 18 to 30 with type 1 diabetes. Sequenced material: naive CD4+ T cells from blood. V usage is TRBV29-1 and J usage is TRBJ2-3; D ambiguous. The CDR3 protein is CSVSPSSTDTQYF. CDR3 sequence (DNA): TGCAGCGTCTCTCCCTCTAGCACAGATACGCAGTATTTT.